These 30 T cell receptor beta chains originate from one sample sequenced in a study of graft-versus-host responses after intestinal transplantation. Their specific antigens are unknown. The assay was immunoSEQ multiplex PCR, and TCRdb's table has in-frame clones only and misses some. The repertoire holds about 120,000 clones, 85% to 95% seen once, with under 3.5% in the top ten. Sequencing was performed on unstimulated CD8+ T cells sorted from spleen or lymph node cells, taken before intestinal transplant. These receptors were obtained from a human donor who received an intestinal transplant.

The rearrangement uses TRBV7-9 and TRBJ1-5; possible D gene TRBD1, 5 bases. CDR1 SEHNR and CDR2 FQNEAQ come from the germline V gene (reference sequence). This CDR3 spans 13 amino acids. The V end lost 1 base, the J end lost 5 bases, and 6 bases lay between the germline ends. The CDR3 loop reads CASSLGQYQPQHF. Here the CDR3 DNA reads TGTGCCAGCAGCTTAGGACAGTATCAGCCCCAGCATTTT. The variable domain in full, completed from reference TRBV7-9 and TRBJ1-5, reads DTGVSQNPRHKITKRGQNVTFRCDPISEHNRLYWYRQTLGQGPEFLTYFQNEAQLEKSRLLSDRFSAERPKGSFSTLEIQRTEQGDSAMYLCASSLGQYQPQHFGDGTRLSIL.

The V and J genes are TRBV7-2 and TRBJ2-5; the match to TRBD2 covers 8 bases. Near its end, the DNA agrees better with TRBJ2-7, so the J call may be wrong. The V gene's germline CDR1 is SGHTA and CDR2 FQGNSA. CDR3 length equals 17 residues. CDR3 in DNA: TGTGCCAGCAGCTTACTCAAGACGGGAGGGGGGGCCTACGAGCAGTACTTC. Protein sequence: CASSLLKTGGGAYEQYF.

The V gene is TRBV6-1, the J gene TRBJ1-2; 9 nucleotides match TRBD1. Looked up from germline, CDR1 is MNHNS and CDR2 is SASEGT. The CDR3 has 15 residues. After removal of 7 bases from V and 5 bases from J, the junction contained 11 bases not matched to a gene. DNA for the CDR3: TGTGCCAGCATGGGTCGAGACAGGGGGAATTATGGCTACACCTTC. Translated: CASMGRDRGNYGYTF.

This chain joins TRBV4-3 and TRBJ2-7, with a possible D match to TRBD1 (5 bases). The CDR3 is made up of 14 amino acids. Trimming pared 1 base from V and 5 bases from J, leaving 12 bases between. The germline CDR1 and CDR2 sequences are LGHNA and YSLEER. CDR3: CASSQGQGVHEQYF. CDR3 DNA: TGCGCCAGCAGCCAAGGTCAGGGTGTCCACGAGCAGTACTTC.

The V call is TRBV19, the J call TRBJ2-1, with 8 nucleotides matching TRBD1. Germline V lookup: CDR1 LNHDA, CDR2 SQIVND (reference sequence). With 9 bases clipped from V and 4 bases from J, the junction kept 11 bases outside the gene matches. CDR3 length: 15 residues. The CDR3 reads CARGGEDRVYNEQFF. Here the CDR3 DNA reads TGTGCCAGAGGGGGAGAGGACAGGGTGTACAATGAGCAGTTCTTC.

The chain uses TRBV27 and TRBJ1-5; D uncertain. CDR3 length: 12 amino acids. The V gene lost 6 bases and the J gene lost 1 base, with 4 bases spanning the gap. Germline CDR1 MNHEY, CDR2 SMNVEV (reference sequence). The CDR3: CASSNSNQPQHF. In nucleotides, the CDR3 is TGTGCCAGCAGCAACAGCAATCAGCCCCAGCATTTT.

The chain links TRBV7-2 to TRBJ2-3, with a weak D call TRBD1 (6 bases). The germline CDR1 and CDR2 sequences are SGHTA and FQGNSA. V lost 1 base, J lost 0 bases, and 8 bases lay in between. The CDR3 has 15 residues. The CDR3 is CASSLERGSTDTQYF. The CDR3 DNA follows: TGTGCCAGCAGCTTAGAAAGGGGGAGCACAGATACGCAGTATTTT. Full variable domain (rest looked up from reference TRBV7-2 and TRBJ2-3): GAGVSQSPSNKVTEKGKDVELRCDPISGHTALYWYRQSLGQGLEFLIYFQGNSAPDKSGLPSDRFSAERTGGSVSTLTIQRTQQEDSAVYLCASSLERGSTDTQYFGPGTRLTVL.

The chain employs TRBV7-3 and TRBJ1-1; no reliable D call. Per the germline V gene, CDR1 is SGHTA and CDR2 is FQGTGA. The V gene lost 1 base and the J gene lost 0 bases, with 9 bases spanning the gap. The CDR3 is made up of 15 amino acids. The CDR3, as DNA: TGTGCCAGCAGCTTAATAGGCGGGATGAACACTGAAGCTTTCTTT. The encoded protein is CASSLIGGMNTEAFF.

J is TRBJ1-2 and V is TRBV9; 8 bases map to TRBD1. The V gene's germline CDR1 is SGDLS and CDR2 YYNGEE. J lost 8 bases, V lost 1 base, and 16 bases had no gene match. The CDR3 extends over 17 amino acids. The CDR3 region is CASSVQSSPRTGQGYTF. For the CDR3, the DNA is TGTGCCAGCAGCGTACAGAGTTCCCCGCGGACAGGGCAAGGCTACACCTTC.

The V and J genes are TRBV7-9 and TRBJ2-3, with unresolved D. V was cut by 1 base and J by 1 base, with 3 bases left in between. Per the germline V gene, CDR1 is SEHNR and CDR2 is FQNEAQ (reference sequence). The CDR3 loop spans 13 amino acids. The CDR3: CASSLVGTDTQYF. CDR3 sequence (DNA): TGTGCCAGCAGCTTAGTGGGCACAGATACGCAGTATTTT.

CDR3 protein: CASSLRSEQFF. The CDR3 DNA reads TGTGCCAGCAGCCTCCGGTCTGAGCAGTTCTTC. The chain links TRBV9 to TRBJ2-1; D remains ambiguous. This CDR3 is built from 11 residues. The V gene lost 4 bases and the J gene lost 9 bases, with 8 bases spanning the gap. Per germline, CDR1 SGDLS and CDR2 YYNGEE.

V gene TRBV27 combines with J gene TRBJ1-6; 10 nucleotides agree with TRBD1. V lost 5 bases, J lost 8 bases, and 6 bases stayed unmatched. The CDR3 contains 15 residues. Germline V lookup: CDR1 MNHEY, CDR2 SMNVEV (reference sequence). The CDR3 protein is CASSHWDRGYSPLHF. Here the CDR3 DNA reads TGTGCCAGCAGTCACTGGGACAGGGGTTATTCACCCCTCCACTTT.

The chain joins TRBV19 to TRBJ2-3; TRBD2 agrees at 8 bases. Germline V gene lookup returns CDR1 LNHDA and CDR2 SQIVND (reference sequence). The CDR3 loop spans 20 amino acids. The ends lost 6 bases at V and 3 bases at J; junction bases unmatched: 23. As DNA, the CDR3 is TGTGCCAGTAGAGACTCGTACCCCAGCGGGAGCGGTTTTTTAACAGATACGCAGTATTTT. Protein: CASRDSYPSGSGFLTDTQYF.

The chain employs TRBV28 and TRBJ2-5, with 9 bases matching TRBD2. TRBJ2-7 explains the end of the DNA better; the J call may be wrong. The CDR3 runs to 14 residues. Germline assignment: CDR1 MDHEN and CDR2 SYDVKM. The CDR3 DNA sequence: TGTGCCAGCAGTTGGGGCGGGAGGGCCTACGAGCAGTACTTC. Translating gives CASSWGGRAYEQYF.

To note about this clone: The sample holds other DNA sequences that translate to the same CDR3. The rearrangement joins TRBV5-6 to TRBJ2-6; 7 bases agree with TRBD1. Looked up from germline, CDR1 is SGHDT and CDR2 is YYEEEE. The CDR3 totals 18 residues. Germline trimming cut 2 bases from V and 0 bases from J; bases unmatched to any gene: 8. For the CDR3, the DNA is TGTGCCAGCAGCTTAAGAGGGGGCGTCTTCTCTGGGGCCAACGTCCTGACTTTC. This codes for CASSLRGGVFSGANVLTF.

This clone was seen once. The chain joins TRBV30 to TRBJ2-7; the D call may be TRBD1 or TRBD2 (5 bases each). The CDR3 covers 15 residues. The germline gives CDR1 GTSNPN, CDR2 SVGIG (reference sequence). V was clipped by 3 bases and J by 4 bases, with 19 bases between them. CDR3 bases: TGTGCCTGGAGGGGGGTAGGACCTAGCCCGTACGAGCAGTACTTC. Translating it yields CAWRGVGPSPYEQYF. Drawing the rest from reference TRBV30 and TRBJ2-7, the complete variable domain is SQTIHQWPATLVQPVGSPLSLECTVEGTSNPNLYWYRQAAGRGLQLLFYSVGIGQISSEVPQNLSASRPQDRQFILSSKKLLLSDSGFYLCAWRGVGPSPYEQYFGPGTRLTVT.

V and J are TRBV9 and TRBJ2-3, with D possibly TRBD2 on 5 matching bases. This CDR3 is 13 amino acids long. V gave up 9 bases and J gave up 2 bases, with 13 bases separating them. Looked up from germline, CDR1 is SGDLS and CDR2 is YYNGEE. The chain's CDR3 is CATSGGLTDTQYF. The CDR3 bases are TGTGCCACCTCAGGAGGACTCACAGATACGCAGTATTTT.

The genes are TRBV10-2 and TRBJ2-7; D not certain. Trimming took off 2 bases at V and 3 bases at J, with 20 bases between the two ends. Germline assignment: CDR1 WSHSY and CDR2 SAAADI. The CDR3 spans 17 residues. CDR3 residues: CASSEPKGGALHYEQYF. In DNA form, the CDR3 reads TGCGCCAGCAGTGAGCCGAAGGGTGGAGCGCTGCACTACGAGCAGTACTTC.

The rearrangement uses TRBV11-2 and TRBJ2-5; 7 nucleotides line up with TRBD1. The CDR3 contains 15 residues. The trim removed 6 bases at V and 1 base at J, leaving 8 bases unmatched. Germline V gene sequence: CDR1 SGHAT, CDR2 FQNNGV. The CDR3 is CASRPTGTVQETQYF. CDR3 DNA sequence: TGTGCCAGCAGGCCGACAGGGACCGTCCAAGAGACCCAGTACTTC.

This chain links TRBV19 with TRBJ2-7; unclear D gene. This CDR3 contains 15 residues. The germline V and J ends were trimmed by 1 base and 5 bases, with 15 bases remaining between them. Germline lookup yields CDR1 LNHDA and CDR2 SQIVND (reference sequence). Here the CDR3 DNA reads TGTGCCAGTAGTATAGGATTGAGGTCCTATAACGAGCAGTACTTC. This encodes CASSIGLRSYNEQYF.

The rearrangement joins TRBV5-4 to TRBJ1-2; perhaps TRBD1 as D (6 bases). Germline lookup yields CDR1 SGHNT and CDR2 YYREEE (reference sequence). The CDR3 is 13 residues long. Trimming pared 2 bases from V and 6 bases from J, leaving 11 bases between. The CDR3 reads CASSFRGNDGYTF. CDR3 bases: TGTGCCAGCAGCTTCAGGGGAAATGATGGCTACACCTTC.

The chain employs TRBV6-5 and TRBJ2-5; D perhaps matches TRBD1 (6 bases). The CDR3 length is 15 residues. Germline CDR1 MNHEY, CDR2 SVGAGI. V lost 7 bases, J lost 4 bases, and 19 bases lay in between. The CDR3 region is CASTLAQGSGETQYF. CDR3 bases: TGTGCCAGCACCCTAGCACAGGGCAGTGGAGAGACCCAGTACTTC.

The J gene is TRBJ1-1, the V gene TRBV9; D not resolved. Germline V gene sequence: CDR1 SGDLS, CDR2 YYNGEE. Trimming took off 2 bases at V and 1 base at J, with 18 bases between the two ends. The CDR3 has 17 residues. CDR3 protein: CASSVNPNDGPNTEAFF. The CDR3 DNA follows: TGTGCCAGCAGCGTCAACCCAAACGACGGGCCGAACACTGAAGCTTTCTTT.

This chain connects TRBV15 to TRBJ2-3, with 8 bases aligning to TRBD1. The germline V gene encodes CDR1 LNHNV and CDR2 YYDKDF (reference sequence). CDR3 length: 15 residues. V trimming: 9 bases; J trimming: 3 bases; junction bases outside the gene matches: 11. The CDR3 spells CATRKQGDGTDTQYF. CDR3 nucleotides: TGTGCCACGCGTAAACAGGGGGATGGGACAGATACGCAGTATTTT.

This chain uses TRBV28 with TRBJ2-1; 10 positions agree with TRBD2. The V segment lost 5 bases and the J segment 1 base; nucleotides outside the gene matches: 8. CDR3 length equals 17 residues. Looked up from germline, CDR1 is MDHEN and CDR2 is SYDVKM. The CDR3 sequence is CASSLTSGAISYNEQFF. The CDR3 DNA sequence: TGTGCCAGCAGTCTAACTAGCGGGGCTATATCCTACAATGAGCAGTTCTTC. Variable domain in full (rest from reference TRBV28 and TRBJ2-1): DVKVTQSSRYLVKRTGEKVFLECVQDMDHENMFWYRQDPGLGLRLIYFSYDVKMKEKGDIPEGYSVSREKKERFSLILESASTNQTSMYLCASSLTSGAISYNEQFFGPGTRLTVL.

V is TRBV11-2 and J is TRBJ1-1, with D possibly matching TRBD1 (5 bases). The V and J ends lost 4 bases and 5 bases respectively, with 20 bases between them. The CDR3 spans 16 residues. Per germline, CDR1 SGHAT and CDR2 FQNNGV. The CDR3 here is CASSSRGLRTWTEAFF. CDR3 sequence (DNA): TGTGCCAGCAGCTCCCGGGGCCTACGAACGTGGACTGAAGCTTTCTTT.

The CDR3 here is CASSIQAGGPLGEQFF. CDR3 sequence (DNA): TGTGCCAGCAGCATCCAAGCGGGAGGCCCCCTGGGGGAGCAGTTCTTC. The rearrangement uses TRBV7-3 and TRBJ2-1; TRBD2 matches 9 bases. The CDR3 consists of 16 residues. J was trimmed by 10 bases and V by 5 bases; bases with no gene match: 15. Germline CDR1 and CDR2: SGHTA and FQGTGA.

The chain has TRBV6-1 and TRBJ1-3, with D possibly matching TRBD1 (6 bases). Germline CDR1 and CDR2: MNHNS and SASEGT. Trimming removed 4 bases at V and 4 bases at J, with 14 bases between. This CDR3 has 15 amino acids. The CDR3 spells CASSGAPTGGNTIYF. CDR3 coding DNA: TGTGCCAGCAGTGGAGCGCCAACAGGGGGAAACACCATATATTTT.

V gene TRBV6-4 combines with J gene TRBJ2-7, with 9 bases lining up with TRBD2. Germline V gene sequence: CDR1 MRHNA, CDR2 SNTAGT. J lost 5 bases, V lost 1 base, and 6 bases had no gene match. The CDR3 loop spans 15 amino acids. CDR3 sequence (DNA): TGTGCCAGCAGTGACTTAGCGGGAGTATTTAACGAGCAGTACTTC. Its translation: CASSDLAGVFNEQYF.

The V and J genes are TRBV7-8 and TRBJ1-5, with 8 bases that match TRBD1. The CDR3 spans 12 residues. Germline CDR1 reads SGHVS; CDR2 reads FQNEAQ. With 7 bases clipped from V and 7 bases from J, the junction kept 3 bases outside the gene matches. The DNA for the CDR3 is TGTGCCAGCACCACAGGGGGACAGCCCCAGCATTTT. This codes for CASTTGGQPQHF.